This T cell receptor beta chain was found in a study of T cell repertoires in cytomegalovirus infection. Study summary: Recently identified HLA-C-restricted CMV epitopes and well-studied HLA-B-restricted CMV epitopes were used by the study. Public TCR beta signature analysis indicated the presence of both CMV infection and matching HLA type.

TCRdb re-called the reads through MiXCR, storing one row per CDR3 protein. Of 370,000 or so distinct CDR3 sequences listed, about 34% are singletons. This clonotype was counted at least ten times. The antigen is undetermined. Germline V CDR1 and CDR2: SGHTA, FQGTGA. Trimming removed 5 bases at V and 3 bases at J, with 17 bases between. This CDR3 contains 15 residues. Study results and caveats: Within the response measured ex vivo, HLA-C-restricted CMV-specific TCR beta clonotypes were dominant. Carriage of CMV together with the relevant HLA was identifiable through cumulative public TCR beta family frequency.

This clonotype was sampled from a human donor in good health (CMV status not recorded). Some clones in this sample may be carry-over from other donors' samples. Here the sequenced sample was cultured PBMCs, taken from culture after CMV antigen stimulation. The chain recombines TRBV7-3 with TRBJ2-7; D is perhaps TRBD2 (5 bases). The DNA for the CDR3 is TGTGCCAGCAGCCCCGTCGGGGTACCTTACTACGAGCAGTACTTC. Amino acids: CASSPVGVPYYEQYF.